The TCR beta chain described here comes from a study of tumor and adjacent non-tumor tissue in lung cancer. Study results and caveats: Higher tumor TCR diversity was associated with shorter survival. Tumor repertoires had a smaller top 100 clone share than normal lung.

With 6 bases removed from V and 0 bases from J, the gap between germline ends came to 18 bases. CDR1 is SEHNR, CDR2 FQNEAQ, per germline (reference sequence). The CDR3 spans 17 residues. Remarks on this clonotype: Its antigen is as yet unknown.

The template was RNA from unsorted bulk tissue. Newly diagnosed lung cancer patients had thoracic surgery in China, August–late 2014, without prior chemotherapy. TCRbeta libraries were built with three rounds of nested PCR, modified from ARM-PCR. TCRdb re-derived calls from the multiplex PCR reads in MiXCR, one entry per CDR3 protein. The table has about 79,000 distinct CDR3 sequences, over 60% seen once. This TCR derives from a woman between 40 and 55 years old with non-small cell lung cancer. The sequenced sample was lung tumor tissue. The chain joins TRBV7-9 to TRBJ2-1; maybe TRBD2 (5 bases). CDR3 nucleotides: TGTGCCAGCAGTCCCCGGTGGGGAGTCAACTCCTACAATGAGCAGTTCTTC. Protein sequence: CASSPRWGVNSYNEQFF.